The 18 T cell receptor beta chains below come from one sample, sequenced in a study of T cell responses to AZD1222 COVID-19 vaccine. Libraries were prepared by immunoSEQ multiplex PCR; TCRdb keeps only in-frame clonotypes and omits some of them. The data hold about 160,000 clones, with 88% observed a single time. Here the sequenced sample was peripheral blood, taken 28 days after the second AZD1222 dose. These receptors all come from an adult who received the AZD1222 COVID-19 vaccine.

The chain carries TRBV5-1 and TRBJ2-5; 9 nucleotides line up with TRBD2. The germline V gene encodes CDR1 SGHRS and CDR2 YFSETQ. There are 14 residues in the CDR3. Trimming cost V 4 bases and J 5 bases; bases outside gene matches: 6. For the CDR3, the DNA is TGCGCCAGCAGCCTAAGCGGGAGGTGGGAGACCCAGTACTTC. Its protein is CASSLSGRWETQYF.

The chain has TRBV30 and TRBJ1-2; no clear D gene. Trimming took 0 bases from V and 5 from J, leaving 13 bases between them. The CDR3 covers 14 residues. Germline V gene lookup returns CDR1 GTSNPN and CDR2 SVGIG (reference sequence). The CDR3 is CAWSVHSGRYGYTF. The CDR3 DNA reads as TGTGCCTGGAGTGTACATTCCGGCCGGTATGGCTACACCTTC. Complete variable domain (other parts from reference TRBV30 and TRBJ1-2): SQTIHQWPATLVQPVGSPLSLECTVEGTSNPNLYWYRQAAGRGLQLLFYSVGIGQISSEVPQNLSASRPQDRQFILSSKKLLLSDSGFYLCAWSVHSGRYGYTFGSGTRLTVV.

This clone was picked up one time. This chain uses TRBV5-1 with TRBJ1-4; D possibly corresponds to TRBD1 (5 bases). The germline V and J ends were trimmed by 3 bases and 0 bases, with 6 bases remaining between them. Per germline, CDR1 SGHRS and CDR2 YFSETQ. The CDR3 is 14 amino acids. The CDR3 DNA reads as TGCGCCAGCAGCTCGACAGCAACTAATGAAAAACTGTTTTTT. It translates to CASSSTATNEKLFF.

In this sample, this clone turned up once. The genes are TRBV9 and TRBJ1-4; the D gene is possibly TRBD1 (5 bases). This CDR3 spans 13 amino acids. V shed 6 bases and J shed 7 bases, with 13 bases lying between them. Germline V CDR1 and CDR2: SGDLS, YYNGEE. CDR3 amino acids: CASNQGPGEKLFF. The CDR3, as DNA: TGTGCCAGCAACCAGGGCCCCGGTGAAAAACTGTTTTTT.

Here the CDR3 DNA reads TGTGCCAGCAGCGCCGACACTCCGGGACTGACTATTGCAACTAATGAAAAACTGTTTTTT. This encodes CASSADTPGLTIATNEKLFF. The genes are TRBV27 and TRBJ1-4, with a possible D match to TRBD1 (5 bases). The CDR3 runs 20 residues. Germline V gene data show CDR1 as MNHEY and CDR2 as SMNVEV (reference sequence). Trimming removed 6 bases from V and 0 bases from J, with 26 bases in between.

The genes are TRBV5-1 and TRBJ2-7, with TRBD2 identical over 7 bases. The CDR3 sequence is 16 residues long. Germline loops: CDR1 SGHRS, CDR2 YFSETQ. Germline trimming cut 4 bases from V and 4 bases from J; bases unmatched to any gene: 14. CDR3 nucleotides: TGCGCCAGCAGCCCATGGACCCGGGAGGCGGATTACGAGCAGTACTTC. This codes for CASSPWTREADYEQYF.

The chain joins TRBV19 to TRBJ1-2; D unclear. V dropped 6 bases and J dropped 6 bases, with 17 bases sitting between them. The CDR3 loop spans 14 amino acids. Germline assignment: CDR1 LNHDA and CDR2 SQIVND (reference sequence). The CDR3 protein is CASSKDSSIDGYTF. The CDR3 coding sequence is TGTGCCAGTAGCAAGGATTCAAGTATAGATGGCTACACCTTC.

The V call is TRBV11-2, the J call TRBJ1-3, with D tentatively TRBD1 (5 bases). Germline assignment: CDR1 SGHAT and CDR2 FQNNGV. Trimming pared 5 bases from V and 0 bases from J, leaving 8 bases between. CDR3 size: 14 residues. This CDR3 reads CASSPDSSGNTIYF. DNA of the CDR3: TGTGCCAGCAGCCCCGACAGCTCTGGAAACACCATATATTTT.

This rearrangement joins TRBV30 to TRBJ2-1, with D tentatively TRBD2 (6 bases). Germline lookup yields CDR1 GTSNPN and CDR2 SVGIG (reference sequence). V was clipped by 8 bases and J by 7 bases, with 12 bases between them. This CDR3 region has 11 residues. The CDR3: CAGAGYNEQFF. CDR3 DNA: TGTGCCGGCGCGGGATATAATGAGCAGTTCTTC.

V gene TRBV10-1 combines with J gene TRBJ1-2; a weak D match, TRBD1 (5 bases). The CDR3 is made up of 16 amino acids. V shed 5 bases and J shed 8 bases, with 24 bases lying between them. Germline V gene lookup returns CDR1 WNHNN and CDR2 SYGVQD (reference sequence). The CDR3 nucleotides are TGCGCCAGCAGTTCACGGAGCCTCCGGGACTACTGGGGCTACACCTTC. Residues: CASSSRSLRDYWGYTF.

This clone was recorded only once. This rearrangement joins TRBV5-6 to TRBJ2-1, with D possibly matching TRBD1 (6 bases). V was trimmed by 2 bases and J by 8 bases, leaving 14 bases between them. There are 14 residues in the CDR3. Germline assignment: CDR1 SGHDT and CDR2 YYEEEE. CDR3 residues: CASSFFTGMDEQFF. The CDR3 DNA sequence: TGTGCCAGCAGCTTTTTTACAGGGATGGATGAGCAGTTCTTC.

CDR3 sequence: CASSGWGGALGNTIYF. CDR3 DNA sequence: TGTGCCAGCAGTGGGTGGGGGGGGGCGCTTGGAAACACCATATATTTT. This rearrangement joins TRBV6-1 to TRBJ1-3; D perhaps matches TRBD1 (6 bases). V lost 4 bases to trimming and J lost 3 bases, with 16 bases between them. The CDR3 extends over 16 amino acids. CDR1 is MNHNS and CDR2 is SASEGT in the germline V gene.

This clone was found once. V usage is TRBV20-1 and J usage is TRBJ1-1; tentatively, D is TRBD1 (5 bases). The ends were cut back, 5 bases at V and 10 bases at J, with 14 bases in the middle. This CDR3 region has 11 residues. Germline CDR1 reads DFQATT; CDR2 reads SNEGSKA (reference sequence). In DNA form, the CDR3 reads TGCAGTGCTCTATTAGGCGGGGGAGCTTTCTTT. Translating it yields CSALLGGGAFF.

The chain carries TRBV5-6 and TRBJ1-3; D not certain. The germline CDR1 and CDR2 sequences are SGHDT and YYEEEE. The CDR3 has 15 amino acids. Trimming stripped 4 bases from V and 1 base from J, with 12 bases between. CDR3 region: CASSPRLGSGNTIYF. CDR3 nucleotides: TGTGCCAGCAGCCCAAGACTCGGGTCTGGAAACACCATATATTTT.

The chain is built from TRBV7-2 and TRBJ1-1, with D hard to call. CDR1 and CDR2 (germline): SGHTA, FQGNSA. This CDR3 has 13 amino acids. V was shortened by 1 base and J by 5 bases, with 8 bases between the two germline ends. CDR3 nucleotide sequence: TGTGCCAGCAGCTTAGATGGTCGTACTGAAGCTTTCTTT. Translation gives CASSLDGRTEAFF.

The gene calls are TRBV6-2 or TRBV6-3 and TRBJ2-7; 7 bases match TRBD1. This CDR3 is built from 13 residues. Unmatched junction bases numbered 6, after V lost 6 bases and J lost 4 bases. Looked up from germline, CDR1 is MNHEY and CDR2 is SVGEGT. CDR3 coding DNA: TGTGCCAGCAGCTCGGGACAGCGTTACGAGCAGTACTTC. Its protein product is CASSSGQRYEQYF.

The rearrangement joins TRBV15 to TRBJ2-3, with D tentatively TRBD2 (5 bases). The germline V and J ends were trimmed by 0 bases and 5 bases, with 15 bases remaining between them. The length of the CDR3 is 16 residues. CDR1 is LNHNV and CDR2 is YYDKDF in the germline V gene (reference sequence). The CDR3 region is CATSRDRSGSGDTQYF. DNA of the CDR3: TGTGCCACCAGCAGAGATCGGTCGGGGTCCGGAGATACGCAGTATTTT.

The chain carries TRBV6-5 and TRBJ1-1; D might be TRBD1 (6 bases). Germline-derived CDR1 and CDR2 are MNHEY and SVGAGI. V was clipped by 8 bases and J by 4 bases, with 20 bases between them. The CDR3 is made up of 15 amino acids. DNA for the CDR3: TGTGCCAGCGGCCCCACCCCGGGGGCACCCACTGAAGCTTTCTTT. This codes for CASGPTPGAPTEAFF.